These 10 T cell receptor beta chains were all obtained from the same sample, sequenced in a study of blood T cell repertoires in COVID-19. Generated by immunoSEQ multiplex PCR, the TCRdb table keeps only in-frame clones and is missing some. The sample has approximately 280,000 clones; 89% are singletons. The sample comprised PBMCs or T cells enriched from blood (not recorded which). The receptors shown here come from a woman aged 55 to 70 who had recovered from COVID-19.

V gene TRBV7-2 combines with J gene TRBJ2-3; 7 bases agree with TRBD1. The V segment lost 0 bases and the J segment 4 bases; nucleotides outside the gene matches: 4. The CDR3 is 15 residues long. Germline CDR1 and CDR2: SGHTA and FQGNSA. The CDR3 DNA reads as TGTGCCAGCAGCTTAGCCAGAACAGGGGCAGATACGCAGTATTTT. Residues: CASSLARTGADTQYF.

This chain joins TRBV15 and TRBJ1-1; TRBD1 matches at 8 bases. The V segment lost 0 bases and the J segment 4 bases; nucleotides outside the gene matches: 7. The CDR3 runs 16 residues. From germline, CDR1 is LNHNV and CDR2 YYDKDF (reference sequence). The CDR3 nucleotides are TGTGCCACCAGCAGAGAAGTTTACAGGGGGGTCACTGAAGCTTTCTTT. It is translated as CATSREVYRGVTEAFF.

The CDR3 loop reads CASSLRTGKEPQHF. CDR3 bases: TGTGCCAGCAGTTTGCGGACAGGCAAGGAGCCCCAGCATTTT. J is TRBJ1-5 and V is TRBV6-2 or TRBV6-3, with 7 bases matching TRBD1. Trimming at V came to 4 bases and at J to 8 bases, leaving 8 bases not matched to a gene. CDR3 size: 14 residues. Germline CDR1 and CDR2: MNHEY and SVGEGT.

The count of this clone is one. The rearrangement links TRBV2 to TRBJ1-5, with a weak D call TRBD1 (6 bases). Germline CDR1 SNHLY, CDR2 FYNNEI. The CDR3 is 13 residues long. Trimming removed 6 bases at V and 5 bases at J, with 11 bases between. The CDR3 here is CASRETGDQPQHF. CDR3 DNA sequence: TGTGCCAGCAGGGAGACAGGAGATCAGCCCCAGCATTTT.

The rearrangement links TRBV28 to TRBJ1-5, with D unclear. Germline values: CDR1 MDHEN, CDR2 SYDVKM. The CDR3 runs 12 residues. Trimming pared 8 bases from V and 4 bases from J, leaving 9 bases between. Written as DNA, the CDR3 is TGTGCCAGCTCCCAACTAAATCAGCCCCAGCATTTT. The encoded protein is CASSQLNQPQHF. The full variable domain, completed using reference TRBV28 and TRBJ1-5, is DVKVTQSSRYLVKRTGEKVFLECVQDMDHENMFWYRQDPGLGLRLIYFSYDVKMKEKGDIPEGYSVSREKKERFSLILESASTNQTSMYLCASSQLNQPQHFGDGTRLSIL.

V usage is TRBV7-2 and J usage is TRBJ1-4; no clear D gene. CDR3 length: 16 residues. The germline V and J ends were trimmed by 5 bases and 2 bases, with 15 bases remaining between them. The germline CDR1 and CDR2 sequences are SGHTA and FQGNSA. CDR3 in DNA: TGTGCCAGCAGCCCGGTCGGGGTAACGACTAATGAAAAACTGTTTTTT. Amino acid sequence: CASSPVGVTTNEKLFF. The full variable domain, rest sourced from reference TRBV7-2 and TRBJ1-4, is GAGVSQSPSNKVTEKGKDVELRCDPISGHTALYWYRQSLGQGLEFLIYFQGNSAPDKSGLPSDRFSAERTGGSVSTLTIQRTQQEDSAVYLCASSPVGVTTNEKLFFGSGTQLSVL.

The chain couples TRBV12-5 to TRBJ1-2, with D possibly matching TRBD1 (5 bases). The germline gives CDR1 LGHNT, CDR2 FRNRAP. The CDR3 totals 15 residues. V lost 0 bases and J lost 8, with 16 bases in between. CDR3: CASGLVRARAKGYTF. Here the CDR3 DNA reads TGTGCTAGTGGTTTGGTACGGGCCAGGGCGAAAGGCTACACCTTC. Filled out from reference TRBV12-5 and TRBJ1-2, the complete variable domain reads DARVTQTPRHKVTEMGQEVTMRCQPILGHNTVFWYRQTMMQGLELLAYFRNRAPLDDSGMPKDRFSAEMPDATLATLKIQPSEPRDSAVYFCASGLVRARAKGYTFGSGTRLTVV.

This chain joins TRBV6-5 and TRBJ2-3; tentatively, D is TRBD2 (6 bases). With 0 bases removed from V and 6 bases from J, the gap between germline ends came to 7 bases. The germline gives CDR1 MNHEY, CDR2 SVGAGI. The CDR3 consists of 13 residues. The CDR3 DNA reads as TGTGCCAGCAGTTACTCACGGGGGGATACGCAGTATTTT. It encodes CASSYSRGDTQYF.

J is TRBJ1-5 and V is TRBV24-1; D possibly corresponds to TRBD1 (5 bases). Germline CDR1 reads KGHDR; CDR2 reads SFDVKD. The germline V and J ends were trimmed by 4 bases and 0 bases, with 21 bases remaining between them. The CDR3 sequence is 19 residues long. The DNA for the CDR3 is TGTGCCACCAGTGACCGGACGCGACAGCCGCCCCATAGCAATCAGCCCCAGCATTTT. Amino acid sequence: CATSDRTRQPPHSNQPQHF.

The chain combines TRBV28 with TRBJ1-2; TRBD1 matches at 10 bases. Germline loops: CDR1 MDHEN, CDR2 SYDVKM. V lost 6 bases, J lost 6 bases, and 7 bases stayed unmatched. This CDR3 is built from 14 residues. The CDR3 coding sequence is TGTGCCAGCAGCTTTCGGGACAGGGGAAATGGCTACACCTTC. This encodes CASSFRDRGNGYTF.